This TCR beta chain was retrieved from a study of CD8+CD57+ T cells in acquired aplastic anemia. Findings of the study overall: Significant differences in CD8+ Simpson's diversity were not observed between patients and controls.

At least ten counts were recorded for this clonotype. Its antigen is as yet unknown. CDR1 is MGHDK, CDR2 SYGVNS, per germline. The CDR3 is 11 residues long. V lost 10 bases, J lost 7 bases, and 3 bases stayed unmatched. In patients chosen for sequencing, flow cytometry had shown CD8+CD57+ cell expansion. When blood sampling took place, the patients had received no therapy. Template material for TCR beta VDJ and CDR3 profiling consisted of genomic DNA. TCRdb reprocessed the reads with MiXCR, giving one entry per CDR3 protein. This sample yields over 150,000 distinct CDR3 sequences, of which around 50% are seen a single time; roughly 13% belongs to the top ten.

The chain employs TRBV25-1 and TRBJ1-3, with TRBD1 identical over 8 bases. Input material: sorted CD4+, CD8+, or CD8+CD57+ T cells (not recorded which) from PBMCs. The sequence was collected from a human donor with aplastic anemia. The CDR3 bases are TGTGCCATCGGACAGGGCAACACCATATATTTT. This codes for CAIGQGNTIYF. Looking up the rest from reference TRBV25-1 and TRBJ1-3 gives the full variable domain: EADIYQTPRYLVIGTGKKITLECSQTMGHDKMYWYQQDPGMELHLIHYSYGVNSTEKGDLSSESTVSRIRTEHFPLTLESARPSHTSQYLCAIGQGNTIYFGEGSWLTVV.